Listed below are T cell receptor beta chains from one sample, sequenced in a study of neurological immune-mediated disorders. One entry per CDR3 protein results from TCRdb running MiXCR on the 5' RACE reads. This repertoire shows some 47,000 distinct CDR3 sequences, 6% to 7% found once; its top ten account for about 0.54%. Source material: CD4+ T cells from blood. Receptors originate from a middle-aged woman in good health. Both conserved end residues are part of each CDR3. Each record gives: J gene, clone size, V gene, D gene, CDR3 DNA, CDR3 protein. A D gene is named only where the DNA matches it firmly. Size is stated for part of the rows, as once, few or many counts, or as a class when the clone is expanded.

j_call: TRBJ1-5; clone_size: many; v_call: TRBV10-3; d_call: NA; cdr3_nt: TGTGCCATCAAGGCGGCGGCAGTTAATCAGCCCCAGCATTTT; cdr3_aa: CAIKAAAVNQPQHF
j_call: TRBJ2-5; clone_size: many; v_call: TRBV7-2; d_call: TRBD2; cdr3_nt: TGTGCCAGCAGCTCGCGGGAGGCACCATTGGCCCAGTACTTC; cdr3_aa: CASSSREAPLAQYF
j_call: TRBJ2-1; clone_size: many; v_call: TRBV20-1; d_call: NA; cdr3_nt: TGCAGTGCTTATAACACAGGGAGTGAGCAGTTCTTC; cdr3_aa: CSAYNTGSEQFF
j_call: TRBJ1-5; clone_size: NA; v_call: TRBV20-1; d_call: NA; cdr3_nt: TGCAGTGCTAGAGGAGGCAGCGTTAATCAGCCCCAGCATTTT; cdr3_aa: CSARGGSVNQPQHF
j_call: TRBJ1-1; clone_size: many; v_call: TRBV28; d_call: NA; cdr3_nt: TGTGCCAGCAGTGAAGAGTACACTGAAGCTTTCTTT; cdr3_aa: CASSEEYTEAFF
j_call: TRBJ2-2; clone_size: many; v_call: TRBV5-1; d_call: NA; cdr3_nt: TGCGCCAGCAGTCTGGTGTCGAACACCGGGGAGCTGTTTTTT; cdr3_aa: CASSLVSNTGELFF
j_call: TRBJ1-4; clone_size: many; v_call: TRBV7-2; d_call: NA; cdr3_nt: TGTGCCAGCAGCTTGAGGGGCGAAAAACTGTTTTTT; cdr3_aa: CASSLRGEKLFF
j_call: TRBJ2-1; clone_size: NA; v_call: TRBV5-1; d_call: NA; cdr3_nt: TGCGCCAGCAGCTTGGATCCGGTGGTCAATGAGCAGTTCTTC; cdr3_aa: CASSLDPVVNEQFF
j_call: TRBJ2-1; clone_size: many; v_call: TRBV5-1; d_call: NA; cdr3_nt: TGCGCCAGCGGTCAGGCCAATGAGCAGTTCTTC; cdr3_aa: CASGQANEQFF
j_call: TRBJ2-3; clone_size: many; v_call: TRBV29-1; d_call: TRBD1; cdr3_nt: TGCAGCGTTGTATATCAGGGGGCAGATACGCAGTATTTT; cdr3_aa: CSVVYQGADTQYF
j_call: TRBJ2-5; clone_size: many; v_call: TRBV10-3; d_call: NA; cdr3_nt: TGTGCCATCAGTGATCCGGGACACGAAGAGACCCAGTACTTC; cdr3_aa: CAISDPGHEETQYF
j_call: TRBJ2-5; clone_size: many; v_call: TRBV12-3/TRBV12-4; d_call: NA; cdr3_nt: TGTGCCAGCAGTCGTGCTCCTCAAGAGACCCAGTACTTC; cdr3_aa: CASSRAPQETQYF
j_call: TRBJ1-5; clone_size: NA; v_call: TRBV7-6; d_call: NA; cdr3_nt: TGTGCCAGCAGCCCTACAGGGAATCAGCCCCAGCATTTT; cdr3_aa: CASSPTGNQPQHF
j_call: TRBJ2-1; clone_size: many; v_call: TRBV12-3/TRBV12-4; d_call: TRBD2; cdr3_nt: TGTGCCAGCAGTTTAGTCCCTAGCGGGAGCGGAATTGAGCAGTTCTTC; cdr3_aa: CASSLVPSGSGIEQFF
j_call: TRBJ1-5; clone_size: many; v_call: TRBV28; d_call: NA; cdr3_nt: TGTGCCAGCAGGGTACCGACAGGAGAGGGCCAGCCCCAGCATTTT; cdr3_aa: CASRVPTGEGQPQHF
j_call: TRBJ1-2; clone_size: many; v_call: TRBV29-1; d_call: TRBD1; cdr3_nt: TGCAGCGTGCTGGGGACAGATGGCTACACCTTC; cdr3_aa: CSVLGTDGYTF
j_call: TRBJ2-2; clone_size: many; v_call: TRBV20-1; d_call: TRBD2; cdr3_nt: TGCAGTGCTAGGTTGCTAGCGGGAGTTGGGGGGACCGGGGAGCTGTTTTTT; cdr3_aa: CSARLLAGVGGTGELFF
j_call: TRBJ1-1; clone_size: many; v_call: TRBV5-1; d_call: TRBD1; cdr3_nt: TGCGCCAGCAGCTTGAGGGGACAGGGGGCTATTGAAGCTTTCTTT; cdr3_aa: CASSLRGQGAIEAFF
j_call: TRBJ2-5; clone_size: many; v_call: TRBV7-2; d_call: NA; cdr3_nt: TGTGCCAGCAGCTTATCCCCGGCCGGGGAGACCCAGTACTTC; cdr3_aa: CASSLSPAGETQYF
j_call: TRBJ1-5; clone_size: many; v_call: TRBV7-9; d_call: NA; cdr3_nt: TGTGCCAGCAGCCGGGAGGGGGTACGGCAGCCCCAGCATTTT; cdr3_aa: CASSREGVRQPQHF
j_call: TRBJ2-3; clone_size: many; v_call: TRBV10-3; d_call: TRBD2; cdr3_nt: TGTGCCATCAGTGAGTCTAGCGGGAGAGGGGGCAGCACAGATACGCAGTATTTT; cdr3_aa: CAISESSGRGGSTDTQYF